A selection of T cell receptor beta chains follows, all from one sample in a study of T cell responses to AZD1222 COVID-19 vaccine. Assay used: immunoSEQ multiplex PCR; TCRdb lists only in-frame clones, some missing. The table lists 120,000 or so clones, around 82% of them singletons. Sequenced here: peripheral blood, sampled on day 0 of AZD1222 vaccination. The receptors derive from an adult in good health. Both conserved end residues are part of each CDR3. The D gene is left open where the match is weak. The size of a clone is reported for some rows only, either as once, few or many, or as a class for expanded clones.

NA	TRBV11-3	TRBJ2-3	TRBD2	CASSPLRLSGGVDTQYF	TGTGCCAGCAGCCCACTACGTCTTAGCGGGGGGGTGGATACGCAGTATTTT
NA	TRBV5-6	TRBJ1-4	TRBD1	CASRLTGGTEKLFF	TGTGCCAGCAGGTTGACAGGGGGTACTGAAAAACTGTTTTTT
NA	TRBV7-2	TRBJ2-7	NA	CASRQGLSYEQYF	TGTGCCAGCAGGCAGGGCCTCTCCTACGAGCAGTACTTC
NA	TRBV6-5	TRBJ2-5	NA	CASRGGPNVRETQYF	TGTGCCAGCAGGGGGGGGCCCAACGTACGAGAGACCCAGTACTTC
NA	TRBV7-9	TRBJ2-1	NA	CASSFGRTEQFF	TGTGCCAGCAGCTTTGGACGTACTGAGCAGTTCTTC
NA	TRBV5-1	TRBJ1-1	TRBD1	CASSWGDRGESEAFF	TGCGCCAGCAGCTGGGGGGACAGGGGAGAATCTGAAGCTTTCTTT
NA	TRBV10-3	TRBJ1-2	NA	CAISEGQGYGYTF	TGTGCCATCAGTGAGGGCCAGGGATATGGCTACACCTTC
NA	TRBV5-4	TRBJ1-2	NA	CASSSGREDYGYTF	TGTGCCAGCAGCTCCGGCCGGGAAGACTATGGCTACACCTTC
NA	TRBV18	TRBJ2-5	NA	CASSPSRGTLSQETQYF	TGTGCCAGCTCACCATCACGCGGGACACTTTCACAAGAGACCCAGTACTTC
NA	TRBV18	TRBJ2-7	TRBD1	CASSRFTGGYEQYF	TGTGCCAGCTCACGGTTCACAGGGGGCTACGAGCAGTACTTC
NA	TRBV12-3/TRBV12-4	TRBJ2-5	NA	CASSLETQYF	TGTGCCAGCAGCTTGGAGACCCAGTACTTC
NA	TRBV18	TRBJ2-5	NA	CASSLYWTGVQETQYF	TGTGCCAGCTCACTGTATTGGACGGGGGTTCAAGAGACCCAGTACTTC
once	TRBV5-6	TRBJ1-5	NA	CASSLWGPGLGQHF	TGTGCCAGCAGCTTATGGGGCCCAGGGCTTGGTCAGCATTTT
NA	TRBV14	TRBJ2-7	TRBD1	CASSRSGQGSYEQYF	TGTGCCAGCAGCCGTTCGGGACAGGGGTCCTACGAGCAGTACTTC
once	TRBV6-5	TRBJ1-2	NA	CASSSPGFNNYGYTF	TGTGCCAGCAGTTCCCCCGGGTTCAATAACTATGGCTACACCTTC
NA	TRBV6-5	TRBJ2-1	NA	CASSWGMEGDNEQFF	TGTGCCAGCAGTTGGGGTATGGAGGGGGACAATGAGCAGTTCTTC
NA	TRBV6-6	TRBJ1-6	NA	CASSPRPTLTYNSPLHF	TGTGCCAGCAGTCCACGCCCGACACTTACCTATAATTCACCCCTCCACTTT
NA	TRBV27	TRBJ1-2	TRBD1	CASSLTWTGRPYGYTF	TGTGCCAGCAGTCTCACTTGGACAGGGCGCCCCTATGGCTACACCTTC
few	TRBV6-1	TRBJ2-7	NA	CASSDLEGGSEQYF	TGTGCCAGCAGTGACCTGGAGGGGGGGAGCGAGCAGTACTTC
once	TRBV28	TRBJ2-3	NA	CASSPTPTVWGTDTQYF	TGTGCCAGCAGTCCAACCCCGACAGTCTGGGGCACAGATACGCAGTATTTT
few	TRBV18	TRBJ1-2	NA	CASSPGGHGYGYTF	TGTGCCAGCTCACCAGGGGGGCATGGCTATGGCTACACCTTC
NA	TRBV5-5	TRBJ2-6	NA	CASSWGMNAGANVLTF	TGTGCCAGCAGCTGGGGGATGAACGCTGGGGCCAACGTCCTGACTTTC
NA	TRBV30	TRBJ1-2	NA	CAWSVIGVYGYTF	TGTGCCTGGAGTGTAATCGGGGTTTACGGCTACACCTTC
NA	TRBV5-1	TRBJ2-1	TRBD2	CASSPGLAGVDEQFF	TGCGCCAGCAGCCCGGGACTAGCGGGGGTCGATGAGCAGTTCTTC
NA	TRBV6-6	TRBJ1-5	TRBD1	CASNPPDRGYQPQHF	TGTGCCAGCAACCCACCGGACAGGGGTTATCAGCCCCAGCATTTT
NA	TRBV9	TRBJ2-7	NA	CASSPYETPYEQYF	TGTGCCAGCAGCCCTTACGAAACCCCCTACGAGCAGTACTTC